This T cell receptor beta chain was sequenced for a study of T cell repertoires in cytomegalovirus infection. Study summary: In public TCR beta signatures, there were indications of both CMV infection and matching HLA type. Points from the study as a whole: The response measured ex vivo was dominated by TCR beta clonotypes (HLA-C-restricted and CMV-specific). Cumulative public TCR beta family frequency identified carriers of CMV plus the relevant HLA.

Each CDR3 protein gets one entry after TCRdb re-called the reads with MiXCR. Of 250,000 or so distinct CDR3 sequences in the sample, roughly 10% were seen once. In its sample, this clonotype was seen a few times. As yet, its antigen is unknown. The length of the CDR3 is 17 residues. V was pared by 4 bases and J by 6 bases, with 11 bases of the junction left unmatched. Germline lookup yields CDR1 LGHNA and CDR2 YSLEER. The sequenced sample consisted of PBMCs. This receptor was obtained from a human donor in good health (CMV status not recorded). Some clones in this sample may be carry-over from other donors' samples. The J gene is TRBJ2-4, the V gene TRBV4-3; 11 bases match TRBD1. CDR3 DNA: TGCGCCAGCAGCCCTCATACCGGGACAGGGGGTAGAAACATTCAGTACTTC. Translation gives CASSPHTGTGGRNIQYF.